This T cell receptor (beta chain) was sequenced in a study of shared clonotypes between healthy human individuals. Study details: Each donor's CD8 memory used one plate, CD8 naive two, each CD4 subset three.

Regarding the study as a whole: Four donors held 5% to 5.5% of naive CD4 clonotypes in common. Sharing of clonotypes among donors was expected to vary with sequencing depth.

This clone was seen once. What it binds is unknown. V lost 2 bases and J 4 bases, leaving 17 bases between the germline ends. Germline CDR1 and CDR2: MGHRA and YSYEKL. This CDR3 contains 16 residues. The naive CD8 subset, CD45RO-negative cells positively selected for CCR7, excluded terminally differentiated effector memory CD45RA+ cells. Free of recent acute infections or vaccinations, the donors were healthy HIV-negative adults. Here immunoSEQ multiplex PCR was the method, and the copy in TCRdb shows in-frame clones only, minus some. The sample records under 850,000 clones, roughly 92% being singletons.

What was sequenced was naive CD8+ T cells sorted from blood. The clonotype originates from a man aged 25 to 45 in good health. This chain uses TRBV4-1 with TRBJ1-2; a weak D match, TRBD1 (6 bases). CDR3 region: CASSQQLTQGGYGYTF. In DNA, the CDR3 is TGCGCCAGCAGCCAACAACTTACACAGGGCGGCTATGGCTACACCTTC.